This TCR beta chain was captured by sequencing in a study of CD8+ T cells in alopecia areata. TCR sequencing used cDNA made by reverse transcription of extracted RNA. Assay: immunoSEQ multiplex PCR; the TCRdb copy retains only in-frame clones and omits some. The table records fewer than 350,000 clones, about 62% of them present only once. As to treatment: oral pan-JAK inhibitor, 5-10 mg twice daily. This CDR3 has 17 residues. Germline V gene sequence: CDR1 LGHNA, CDR2 YNFKEQ. V gave up 2 bases and J gave up 4 bases, with 17 bases separating them. The sample in question was CD4+ T cells sorted from blood, obtained at week 24, from a patient treated with tofacitinib. The sequence came from a human donor with alopecia areata. The rearrangement joins TRBV4-2 to TRBJ2-2; D gene uncertain. The CDR3 loop reads CASSQIIGHASTGELFF. As DNA, the CDR3 is TGTGCCAGCAGCCAAATTATCGGCCACGCGAGCACCGGGGAGCTGTTTTTT.